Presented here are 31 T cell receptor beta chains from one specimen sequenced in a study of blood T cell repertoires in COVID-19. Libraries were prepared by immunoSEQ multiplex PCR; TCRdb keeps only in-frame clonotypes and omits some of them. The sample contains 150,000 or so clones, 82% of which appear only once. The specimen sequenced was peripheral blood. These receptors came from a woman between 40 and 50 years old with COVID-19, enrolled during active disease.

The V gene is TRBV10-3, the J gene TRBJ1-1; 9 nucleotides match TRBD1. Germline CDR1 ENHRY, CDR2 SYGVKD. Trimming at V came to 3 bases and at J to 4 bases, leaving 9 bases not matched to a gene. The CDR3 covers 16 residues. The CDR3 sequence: CAISDLGQGLGTEAFF. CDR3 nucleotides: TGTGCCATCAGTGATCTCGGACAGGGGTTGGGCACTGAAGCTTTCTTT.

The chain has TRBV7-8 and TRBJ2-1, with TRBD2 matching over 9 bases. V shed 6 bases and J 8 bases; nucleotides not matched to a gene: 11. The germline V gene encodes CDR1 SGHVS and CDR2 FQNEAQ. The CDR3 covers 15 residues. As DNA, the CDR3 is TGTGCCAGCAGGCCCAATAGCGGGGGTGGGGATGAGCAGTTCTTC. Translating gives CASRPNSGGGDEQFF.

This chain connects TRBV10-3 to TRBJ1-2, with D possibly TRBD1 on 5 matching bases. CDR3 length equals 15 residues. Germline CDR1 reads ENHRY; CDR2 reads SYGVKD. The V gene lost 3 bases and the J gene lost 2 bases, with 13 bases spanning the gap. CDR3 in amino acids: CAISDRDGLNYGYTF. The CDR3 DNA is TGTGCCATCAGTGACCGGGACGGACTAAACTATGGCTACACCTTC.

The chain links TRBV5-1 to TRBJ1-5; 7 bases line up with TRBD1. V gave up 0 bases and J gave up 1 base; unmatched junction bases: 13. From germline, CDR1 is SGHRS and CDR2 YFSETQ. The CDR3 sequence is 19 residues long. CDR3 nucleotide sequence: TGCGCCAGCAGCTTGGGAGGTGTTGCTACGGGACAGAGCAATCAGCCCCAGCATTTT. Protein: CASSLGGVATGQSNQPQHF.

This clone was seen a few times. The CDR3 loop is CASSQGQGLTGELFF. In nucleotides, the CDR3 is TGTGCCAGCAGCCAGGGACAGGGTCTCACCGGGGAGCTGTTTTTT. J is TRBJ2-2 and V is TRBV3-1 (or the pseudogene TRBV3-2), with 9 bases fitting TRBD1. V gave up 3 bases and J gave up 4 bases; unmatched junction bases: 3. The germline CDR1 and CDR2 sequences are LGHDT and YNNKEL (reference sequence). CDR3 length: 15 residues.

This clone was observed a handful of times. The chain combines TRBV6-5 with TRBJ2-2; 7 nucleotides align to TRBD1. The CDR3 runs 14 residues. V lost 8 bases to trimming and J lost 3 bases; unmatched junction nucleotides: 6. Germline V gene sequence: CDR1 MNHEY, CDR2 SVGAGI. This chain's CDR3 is CASDRTGDTGELFF. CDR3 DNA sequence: TGTGCCAGCGATAGGACAGGAGACACCGGGGAGCTGTTTTTT.

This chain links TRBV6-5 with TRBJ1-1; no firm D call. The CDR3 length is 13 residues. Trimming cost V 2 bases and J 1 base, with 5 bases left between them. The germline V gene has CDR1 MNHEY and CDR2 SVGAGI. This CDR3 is CASSYTRNTEAFF. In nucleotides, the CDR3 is TGTGCCAGCAGTTACACGAGGAACACTGAAGCTTTCTTT.

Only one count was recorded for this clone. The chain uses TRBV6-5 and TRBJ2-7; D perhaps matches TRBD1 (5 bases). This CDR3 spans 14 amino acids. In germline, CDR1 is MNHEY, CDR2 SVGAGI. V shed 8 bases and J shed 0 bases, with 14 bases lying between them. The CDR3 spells CASGADWSSYEQYF. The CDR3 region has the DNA TGTGCCAGCGGGGCAGACTGGAGCTCCTACGAGCAGTACTTC.

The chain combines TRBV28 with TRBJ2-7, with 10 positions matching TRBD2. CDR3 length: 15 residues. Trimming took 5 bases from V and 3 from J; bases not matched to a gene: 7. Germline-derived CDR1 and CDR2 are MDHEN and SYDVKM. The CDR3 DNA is TGTGCCAGCAGTCCCTTTAGCGGGAGGCTCTACGAGCAGTACTTC. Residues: CASSPFSGRLYEQYF.

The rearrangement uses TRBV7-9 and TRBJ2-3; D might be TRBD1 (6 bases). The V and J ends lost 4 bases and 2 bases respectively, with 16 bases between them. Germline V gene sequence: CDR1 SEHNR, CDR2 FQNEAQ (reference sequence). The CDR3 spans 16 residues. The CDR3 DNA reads TGTGCCAGCAGCTACAGCTCAGGGGACGTCACAGATACGCAGTATTTT. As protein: CASSYSSGDVTDTQYF.

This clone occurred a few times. As DNA, the CDR3 is TGTGCCAGCAGCCAAGAAGGGACTTCCGAGCAGTACTTC. Encoded protein: CASSQEGTSEQYF. This chain connects TRBV4-2 to TRBJ2-7; TRBD2 might be the D (6 bases). The CDR3 has 13 residues. Germline CDR1 reads LGHNA; CDR2 reads YNFKEQ. Trimming shortened V by 0 bases and J by 6 bases, and 9 bases separated the two germline ends.

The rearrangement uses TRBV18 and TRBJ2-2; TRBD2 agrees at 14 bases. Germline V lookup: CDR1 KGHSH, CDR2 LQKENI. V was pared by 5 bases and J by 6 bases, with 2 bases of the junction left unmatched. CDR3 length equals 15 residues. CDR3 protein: CASSTGLAGAGELFF. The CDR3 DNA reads TGTGCCAGCTCAACGGGACTAGCGGGAGCCGGGGAGCTGTTTTTT.

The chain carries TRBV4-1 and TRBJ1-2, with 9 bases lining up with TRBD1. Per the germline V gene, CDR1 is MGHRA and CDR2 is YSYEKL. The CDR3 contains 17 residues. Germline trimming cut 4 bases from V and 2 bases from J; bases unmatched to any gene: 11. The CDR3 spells CASSPRTGEVMNYGYTF. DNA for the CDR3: TGCGCCAGCAGCCCTCGGACAGGGGAAGTGATGAACTATGGCTACACCTTC.

The CDR3 spells CASSRTGTMVADTQYF. CDR3 coding DNA: TGTGCCAGCAGCCGGACAGGGACAATGGTGGCAGATACGCAGTATTTT. The chain has TRBV5-5 and TRBJ2-3; TRBD1 matches 8 bases. V was clipped by 4 bases and J by 4 bases; unmatched bases: 11. Germline CDR1 SGHKS, CDR2 YYEKEE (reference sequence). The CDR3 runs to 16 residues.

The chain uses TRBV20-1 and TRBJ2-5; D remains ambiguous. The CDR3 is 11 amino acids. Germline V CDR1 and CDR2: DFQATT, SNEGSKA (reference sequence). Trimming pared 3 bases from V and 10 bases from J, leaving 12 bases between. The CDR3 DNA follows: TGCAGTGCTAGTTCTCGAGGCAGCCAGTACTTC. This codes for CSASSRGSQYF.

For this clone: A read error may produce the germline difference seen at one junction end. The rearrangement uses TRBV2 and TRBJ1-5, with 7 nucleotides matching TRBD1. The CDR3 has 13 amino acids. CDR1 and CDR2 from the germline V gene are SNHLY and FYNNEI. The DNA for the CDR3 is TGTGCCAGCAGTGATTTTGTGGACAGGTGGAAATATTTT. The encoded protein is CASSDFVDRWKYF. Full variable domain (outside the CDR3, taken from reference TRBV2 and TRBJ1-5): EPEVTQTPSHQVTQMGQEVILRCVPISNHLYFYWYRQILGQKVEFLVSFYNNEISEKSEIFDDQFSVERPDGSNFTLKIRSTKLEDSAMYFCASSDFVDRWKYFGDGTRLSIL.

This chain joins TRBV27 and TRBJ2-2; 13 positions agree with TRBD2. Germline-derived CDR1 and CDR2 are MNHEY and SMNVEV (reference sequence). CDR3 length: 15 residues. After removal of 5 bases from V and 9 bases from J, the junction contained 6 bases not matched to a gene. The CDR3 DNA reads TGTGCCAGCAGTCGGACTAGCGGGAGTTTGAGGGAGCTGTTTTTT. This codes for CASSRTSGSLRELFF.

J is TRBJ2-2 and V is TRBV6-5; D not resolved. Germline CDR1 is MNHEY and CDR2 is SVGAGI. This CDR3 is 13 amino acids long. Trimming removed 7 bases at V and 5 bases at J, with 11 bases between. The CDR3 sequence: CASNPGWTGELFF. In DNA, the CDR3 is TGTGCCAGCAACCCGGGTTGGACCGGGGAGCTGTTTTTT.

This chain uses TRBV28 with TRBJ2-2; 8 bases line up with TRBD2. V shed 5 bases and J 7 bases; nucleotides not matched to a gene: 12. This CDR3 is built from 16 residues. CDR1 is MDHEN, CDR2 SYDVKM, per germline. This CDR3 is CASSPPPAGVVGELFF. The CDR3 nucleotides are TGTGCCAGCAGTCCCCCCCCAGCGGGAGTGGTCGGGGAGCTGTTTTTT.

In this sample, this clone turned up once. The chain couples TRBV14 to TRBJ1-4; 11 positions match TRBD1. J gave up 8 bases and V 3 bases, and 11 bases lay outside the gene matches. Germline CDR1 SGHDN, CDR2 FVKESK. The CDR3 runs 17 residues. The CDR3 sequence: CASSHSGTGGNVEKLFF. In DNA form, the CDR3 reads TGTGCCAGCAGCCACTCCGGGACAGGGGGTAATGTGGAAAAACTGTTTTTT.

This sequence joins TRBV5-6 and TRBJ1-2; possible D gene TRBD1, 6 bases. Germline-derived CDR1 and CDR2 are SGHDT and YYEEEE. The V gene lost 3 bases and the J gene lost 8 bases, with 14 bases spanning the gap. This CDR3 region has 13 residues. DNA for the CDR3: TGTGCCAGCAGCTCCAGGACAGCCACGGGCTACACCTTC. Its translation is CASSSRTATGYTF. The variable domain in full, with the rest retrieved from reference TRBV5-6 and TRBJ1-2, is DAGVTQSPTHLIKTRGQQVTLRCSPKSGHDTVSWYQQALGQGPQFIFQYYEEEERQRGNFPDRFSGHQFPNYSSELNVNALLLGDSALYLCASSSRTATGYTFGSGTRLTVV.

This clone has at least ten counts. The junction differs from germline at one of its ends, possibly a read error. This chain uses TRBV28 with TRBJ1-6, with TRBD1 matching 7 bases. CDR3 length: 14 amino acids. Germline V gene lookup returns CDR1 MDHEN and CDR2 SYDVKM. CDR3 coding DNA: TGTGGCAGCCGTGGGACAGTCTATAATTCACCCCTCCACTTT. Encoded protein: CGSRGTVYNSPLHF.

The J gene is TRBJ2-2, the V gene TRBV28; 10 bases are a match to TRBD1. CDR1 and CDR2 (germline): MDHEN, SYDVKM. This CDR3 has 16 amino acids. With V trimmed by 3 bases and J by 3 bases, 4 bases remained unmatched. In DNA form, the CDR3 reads TGTGCCAGCAGTTTTGAGGGACAGGGGCACACCGGGGAGCTGTTTTTT. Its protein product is CASSFEGQGHTGELFF.

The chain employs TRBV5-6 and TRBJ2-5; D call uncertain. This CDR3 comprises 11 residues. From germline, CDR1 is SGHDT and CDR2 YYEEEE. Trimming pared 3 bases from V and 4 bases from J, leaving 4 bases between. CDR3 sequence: CASSYRETQYF. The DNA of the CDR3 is TGTGCCAGCAGCTACAGAGAGACCCAGTACTTC.

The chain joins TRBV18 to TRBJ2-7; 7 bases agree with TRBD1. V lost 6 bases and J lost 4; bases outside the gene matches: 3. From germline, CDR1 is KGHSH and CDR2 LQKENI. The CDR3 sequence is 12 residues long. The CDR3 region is CASSLQGYEQYF. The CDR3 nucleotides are TGTGCCAGCTCGCTACAGGGGTACGAGCAGTACTTC.

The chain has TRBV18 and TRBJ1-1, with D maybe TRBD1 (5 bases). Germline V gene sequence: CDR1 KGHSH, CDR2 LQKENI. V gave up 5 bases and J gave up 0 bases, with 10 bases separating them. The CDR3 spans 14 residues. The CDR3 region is CASSADKLNTEAFF. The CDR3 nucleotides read TGTGCCAGCTCAGCGGACAAGCTGAACACTGAAGCTTTCTTT.

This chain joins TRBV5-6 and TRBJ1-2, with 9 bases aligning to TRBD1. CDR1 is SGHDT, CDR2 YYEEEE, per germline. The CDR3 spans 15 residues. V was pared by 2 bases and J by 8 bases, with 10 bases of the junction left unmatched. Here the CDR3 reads CASSFSPTGGRGYTF. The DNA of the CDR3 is TGTGCCAGCAGCTTCTCCCCTACAGGGGGCCGGGGCTACACCTTC.

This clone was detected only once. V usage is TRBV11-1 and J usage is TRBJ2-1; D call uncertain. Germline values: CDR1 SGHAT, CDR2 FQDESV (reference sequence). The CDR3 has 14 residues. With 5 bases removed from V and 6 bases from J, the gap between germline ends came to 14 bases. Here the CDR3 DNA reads TGTGCCAGCAGCCTCCCCTTCGGTTCCAATGAGCAGTTCTTC. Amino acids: CASSLPFGSNEQFF.

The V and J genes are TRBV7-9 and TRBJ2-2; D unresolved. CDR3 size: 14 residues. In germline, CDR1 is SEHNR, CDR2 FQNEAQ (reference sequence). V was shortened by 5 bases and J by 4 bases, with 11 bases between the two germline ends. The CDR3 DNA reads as TGTGCCAGCAGCCCCAATTCGGGCACCGGGGAGCTGTTTTTT. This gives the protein CASSPNSGTGELFF.

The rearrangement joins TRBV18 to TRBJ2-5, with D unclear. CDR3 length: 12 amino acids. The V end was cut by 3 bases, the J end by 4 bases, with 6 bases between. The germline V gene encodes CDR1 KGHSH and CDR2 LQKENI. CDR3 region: CASSPNPETQYF. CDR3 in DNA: TGTGCCAGCTCACCTAATCCAGAGACCCAGTACTTC.

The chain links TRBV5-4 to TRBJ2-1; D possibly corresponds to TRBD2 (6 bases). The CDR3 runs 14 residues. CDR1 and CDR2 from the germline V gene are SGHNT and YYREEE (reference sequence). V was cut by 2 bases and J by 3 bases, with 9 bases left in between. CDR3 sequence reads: CASSLGRFYNEQFF. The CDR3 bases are TGTGCCAGCAGCTTAGGGAGGTTCTACAATGAGCAGTTCTTC. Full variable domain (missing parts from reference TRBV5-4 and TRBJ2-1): ETGVTQSPTHLIKTRGQQVTLRCSSQSGHNTVSWYQQALGQGPQFIFQYYREEENGRGNFPPRFSGLQFPNYSSELNVNALELDDSALYLCASSLGRFYNEQFFGPGTRLTVL.